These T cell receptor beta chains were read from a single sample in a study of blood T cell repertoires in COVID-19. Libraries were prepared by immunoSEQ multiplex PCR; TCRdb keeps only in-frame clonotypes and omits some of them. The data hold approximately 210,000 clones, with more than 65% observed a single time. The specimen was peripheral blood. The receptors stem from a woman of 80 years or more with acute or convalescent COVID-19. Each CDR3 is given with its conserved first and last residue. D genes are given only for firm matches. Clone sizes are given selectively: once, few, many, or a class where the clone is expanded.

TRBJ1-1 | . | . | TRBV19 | TGTGCCAGTAGTAATACAGGCTACACTGAAGCTTTCTTT | CASSNTGYTEAFF
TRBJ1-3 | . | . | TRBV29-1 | TGCAGCGTTTCCCCGGGACACCAGGGAAACACCATATATTTT | CSVSPGHQGNTIYF
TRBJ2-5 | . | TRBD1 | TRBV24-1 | TGTGCCACCAGTGACGCGGGGACAGGGACGCAAGAGACCCAGTACTTC | CATSDAGTGTQETQYF
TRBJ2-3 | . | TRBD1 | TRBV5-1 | TGCGCCAGCAGCTCAACAGGGGGAGGATCAGATACGCAGTATTTT | CASSSTGGGSDTQYF
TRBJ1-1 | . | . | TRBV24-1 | TGTGCCACCAGGGCGCCGGGACAAACTACTGAAGCTTTCTTT | CATRAPGQTTEAFF
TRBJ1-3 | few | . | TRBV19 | TGTGCCAGCACCCAGACAGGAGGAGGAAACACCATATATTTT | CASTQTGGGNTIYF
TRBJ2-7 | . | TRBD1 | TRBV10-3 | TGTGCCATTCGGGACAGGGACTCCTACGAGCAGTACTTC | CAIRDRDSYEQYF
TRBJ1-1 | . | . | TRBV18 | TGTGCCAGCTCGCCAAGGACAGACGTTGGAGCTTTCTTT | CASSPRTDVGAFF
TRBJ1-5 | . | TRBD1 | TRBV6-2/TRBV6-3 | TGTGCCAGCAGTCCCCATCGACAGGGGATCAGCAATCAGCCCCAGCATTTT | CASSPHRQGISNQPQHF
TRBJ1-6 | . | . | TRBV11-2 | TGTGCCAGCAGCTTATCAGGGGCAGATAATTCACCCCTCCACTTT | CASSLSGADNSPLHF
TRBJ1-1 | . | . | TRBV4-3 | TGCGCCAGCAGCCAAGGTCGTTACGGGACTGAAGCTTTCTTT | CASSQGRYGTEAFF
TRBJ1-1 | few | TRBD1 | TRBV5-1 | TGCGCCAGCAGCTTAACAGGGGCGAACACTGAAGCTTTCTTT | CASSLTGANTEAFF
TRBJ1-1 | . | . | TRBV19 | TGTGCCAGTAGGCGCACAGACCTTGAAGCTTTCTTT | CASRRTDLEAFF
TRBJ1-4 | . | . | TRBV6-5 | TGTGCCAGCAGCCAAATCAGGGTTATTCGCGAAAAACTGTTTTTT | CASSQIRVIREKLFF
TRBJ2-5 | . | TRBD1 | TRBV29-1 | TGCAGCGTTGGGCCCGGGACAGCCAGAGAGACCCAGTACTTC | CSVGPGTARETQYF
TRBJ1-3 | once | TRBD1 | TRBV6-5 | TGTGCCGTCCGCGAGACAGGGACTGGAAACACCATATATTTT | CAVRETGTGNTIYF
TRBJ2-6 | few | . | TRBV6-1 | TGTGCCAGCAGTGCCAACAGGGATTCTCCCAACTCTGGGGCCAACGTCCTGACTTTC | CASSANRDSPNSGANVLTF
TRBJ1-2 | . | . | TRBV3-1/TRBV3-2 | TGTGCCAGCAGCCTCCGGAGTGTAGGGGCGCATGGCTACACCTTC | CASSLRSVGAHGYTF
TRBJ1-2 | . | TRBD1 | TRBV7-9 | TGTGCCAGCAGCGTAGTTAGCGGACAGGGGGCCTACGGCTACACCTTC | CASSVVSGQGAYGYTF
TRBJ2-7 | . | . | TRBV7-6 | TGTGCCAGCAGCCCGTGGCTGGCCTACGAGCAGTACTTC | CASSPWLAYEQYF
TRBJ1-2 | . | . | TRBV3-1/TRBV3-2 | TGTGCCAGCAGCCAAAGGCAGGCCCTCTACACCTTC | CASSQRQALYTF
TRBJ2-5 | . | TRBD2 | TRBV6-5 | TGTGCCAGCAGGGAGGGACTAGCGGTAGGAGAGACCCAGTACTTC | CASREGLAVGETQYF
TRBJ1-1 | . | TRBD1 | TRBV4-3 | TGCGCCAGCAGCCAACAAGGACAGGGGGCGGGCACTGAAGCTTTCTTT | CASSQQGQGAGTEAFF
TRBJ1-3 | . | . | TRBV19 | TGTGCCAGTAGTGAAACAGCCTCTGGAAACACCATATATTTT | CASSETASGNTIYF
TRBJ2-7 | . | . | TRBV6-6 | TGTGCCAGCAGTTGGGGCACCAACTCCTACGAGCAGTACTTC | CASSWGTNSYEQYF
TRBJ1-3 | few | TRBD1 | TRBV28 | TGTGCCAGCAGTTCCCCCCCTTCAGGGGGCCCTGGAAACACCATATATTTT | CASSSPPSGGPGNTIYF
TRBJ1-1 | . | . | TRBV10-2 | TGCGCCAGCAGTGAGAGAGGGAACACTGAAGCTTTCTTT | CASSERGNTEAFF
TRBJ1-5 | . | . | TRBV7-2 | TGTGCCAGCAGCTTAGTACAGAATCAGCCCCAGCATTTT | CASSLVQNQPQHF
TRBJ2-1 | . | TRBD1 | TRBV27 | TGTGCCAGCTCCTCGGGCAGGGGGCCTTCCATCAATGAGCAGTTCTTC | CASSSGRGPSINEQFF
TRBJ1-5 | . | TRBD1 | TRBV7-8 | TGTGCCAGCAGCTTAAGGAGAGGACAGGGACATCAGCCCCAGCATTTT | CASSLRRGQGHQPQHF
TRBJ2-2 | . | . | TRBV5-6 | TGTGCCAGCAGCTTGTACGGGGCGAACACCGGGGAGCTGTTTTTT | CASSLYGANTGELFF